This T cell receptor beta chain was profiled in a study of blood T cell repertoires in COVID-19. Turning to the study itself: T cells, B-cell-depleted T cells, or PBMCs supplied cDNA or gDNA.

Trimming at V came to 4 bases and at J to 8 bases, leaving 9 bases not matched to a gene. The CDR3 length is 15 residues. From germline, CDR1 is SGHNT and CDR2 YYREEE (reference sequence). Authors' methods: Researchers report that nucleated cell counts were estimated from reference gene primer amplification. Sequenced by immunoSEQ multiplex PCR; TCRdb stores in-frame clones only, minus some. That table is the source of V, J and clone size, and D and trimming were worked out from the DNA. The table has 250,000 to 300,000 clones, roughly 80% seen once. Participant ages covered roughly 18 to 89 years across 25 or so US areas. Assignments of participants to cohorts depended upon their own reported clinical history.

The V call is TRBV5-4, the J call TRBJ1-4, with TRBD1 identical over 9 bases. The sequence was collected from a man aged 35-49 years who had been exposed to COVID-19. Sequencing was performed on PBMCs or T cells enriched from blood (not recorded which). The CDR3 spells CASSRKDRGAEKLFF. CDR3 sequence (DNA): TGTGCCAGCAGCCGAAAAGACAGGGGGGCGGAAAAACTGTTTTTT. The whole variable domain, remainder taken from reference TRBV5-4 and TRBJ1-4, is ETGVTQSPTHLIKTRGQQVTLRCSSQSGHNTVSWYQQALGQGPQFIFQYYREEENGRGNFPPRFSGLQFPNYSSELNVNALELDDSALYLCASSRKDRGAEKLFFGSGTQLSVL.